The T cell receptor beta chain under discussion was sequenced for a study of T cell responses to AZD1222 COVID-19 vaccine. Study-wide results and limits: After two AZD1222 doses, spike-specific TCR breadth and depth rose versus day 0. White British donors predominated, females outnumbered males, and clonal diversity was possibly underestimated.

Details on this clone: As yet, its antigen is unknown.

Sequenced by immunoSEQ multiplex PCR; TCRdb stores in-frame clones only, minus some. The sample gives about 100,000 clones, more than 90% of which show up once; roughly 1.3% is in the top ten. CDR1 and CDR2 from the germline V gene are SEHNR and FQNEAQ (reference sequence). Trimming pared 4 bases from V and 6 bases from J, leaving 12 bases between. The CDR3 has 13 residues. This sequence was found in an adult in good health. This chain connects TRBV7-9 to TRBJ1-2; D call uncertain. Specimen: peripheral blood, collected on day 0 of AZD1222 vaccination. The DNA for the CDR3 is TGTGCCAGCAGCTCTGACTCGAGGCATGGCTACACCTTC. The encoded protein is CASSSDSRHGYTF.